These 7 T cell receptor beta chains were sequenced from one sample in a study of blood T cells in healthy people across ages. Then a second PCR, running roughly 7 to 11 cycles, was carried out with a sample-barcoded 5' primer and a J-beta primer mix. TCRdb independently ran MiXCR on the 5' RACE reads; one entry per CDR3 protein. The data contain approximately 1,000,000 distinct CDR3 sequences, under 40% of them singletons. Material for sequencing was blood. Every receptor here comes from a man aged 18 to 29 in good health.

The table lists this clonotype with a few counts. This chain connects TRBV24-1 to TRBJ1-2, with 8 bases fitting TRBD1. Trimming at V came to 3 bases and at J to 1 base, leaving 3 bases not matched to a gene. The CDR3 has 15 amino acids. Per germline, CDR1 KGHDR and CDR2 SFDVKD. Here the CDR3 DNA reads TGTGCCACCAGTGATGGGGACAGGCGTAACTATGGCTACACCTTC. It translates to CATSDGDRRNYGYTF.

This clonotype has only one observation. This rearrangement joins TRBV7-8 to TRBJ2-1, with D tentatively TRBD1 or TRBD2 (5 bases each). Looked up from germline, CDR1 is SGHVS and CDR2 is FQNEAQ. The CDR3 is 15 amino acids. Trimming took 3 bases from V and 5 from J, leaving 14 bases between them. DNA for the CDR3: TGTGCCAGCAGCTTTAGGGTCGGGACCGACAATGAGCAGTTCTTC. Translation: CASSFRVGTDNEQFF.

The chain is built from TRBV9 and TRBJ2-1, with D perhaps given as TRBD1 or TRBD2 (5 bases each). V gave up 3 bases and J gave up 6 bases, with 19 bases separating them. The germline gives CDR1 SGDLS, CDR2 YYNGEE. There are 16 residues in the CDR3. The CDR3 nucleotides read TGTGCCAGCAGCGCAGCCCGAAGAAGTGGGGGCAATGAGCAGTTCTTC. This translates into CASSAARRSGGNEQFF.

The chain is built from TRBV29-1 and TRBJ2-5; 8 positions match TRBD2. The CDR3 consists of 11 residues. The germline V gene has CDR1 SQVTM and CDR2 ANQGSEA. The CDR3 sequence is CNRGGRETQYF. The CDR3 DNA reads TGCAACCGCGGGGGGCGAGAGACCCAGTACTTC.

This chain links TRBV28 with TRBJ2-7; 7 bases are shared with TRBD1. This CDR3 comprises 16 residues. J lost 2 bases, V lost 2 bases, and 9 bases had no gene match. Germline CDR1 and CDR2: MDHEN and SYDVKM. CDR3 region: CASSLNPRQGTYEQYF. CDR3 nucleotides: TGTGCCAGCAGTTTAAACCCGCGACAGGGCACCTACGAGCAGTACTTC.

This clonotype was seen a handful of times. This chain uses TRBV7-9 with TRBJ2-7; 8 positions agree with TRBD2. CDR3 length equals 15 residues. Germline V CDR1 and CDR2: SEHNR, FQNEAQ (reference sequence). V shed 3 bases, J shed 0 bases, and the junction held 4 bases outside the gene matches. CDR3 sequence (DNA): TGTGCCAGCAGCTTGAGCGGGAGAGGCTCCTACGAGCAGTACTTC. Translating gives CASSLSGRGSYEQYF.

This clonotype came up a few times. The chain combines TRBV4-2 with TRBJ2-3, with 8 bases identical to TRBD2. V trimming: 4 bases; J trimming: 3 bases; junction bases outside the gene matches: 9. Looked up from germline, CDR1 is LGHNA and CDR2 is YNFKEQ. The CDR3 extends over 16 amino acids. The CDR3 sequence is CASSPVDPGGTDTQYF. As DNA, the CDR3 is TGTGCCAGCAGCCCGGTCGACCCGGGGGGGACAGATACGCAGTATTTT.